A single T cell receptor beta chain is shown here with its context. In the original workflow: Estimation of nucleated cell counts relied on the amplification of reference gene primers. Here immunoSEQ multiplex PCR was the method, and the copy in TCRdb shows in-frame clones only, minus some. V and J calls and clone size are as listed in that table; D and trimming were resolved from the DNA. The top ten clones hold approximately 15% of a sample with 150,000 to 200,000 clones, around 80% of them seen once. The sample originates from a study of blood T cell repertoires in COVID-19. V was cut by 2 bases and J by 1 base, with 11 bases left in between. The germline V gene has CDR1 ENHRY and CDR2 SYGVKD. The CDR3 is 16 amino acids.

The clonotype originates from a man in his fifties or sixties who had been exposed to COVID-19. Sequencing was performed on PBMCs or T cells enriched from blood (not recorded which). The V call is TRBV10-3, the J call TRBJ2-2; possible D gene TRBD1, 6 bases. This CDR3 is CAISEGRGRNTGELFF. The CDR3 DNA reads TGTGCCATCAGTGAGGGCAGGGGCCGGAACACCGGGGAGCTGTTTTTT.